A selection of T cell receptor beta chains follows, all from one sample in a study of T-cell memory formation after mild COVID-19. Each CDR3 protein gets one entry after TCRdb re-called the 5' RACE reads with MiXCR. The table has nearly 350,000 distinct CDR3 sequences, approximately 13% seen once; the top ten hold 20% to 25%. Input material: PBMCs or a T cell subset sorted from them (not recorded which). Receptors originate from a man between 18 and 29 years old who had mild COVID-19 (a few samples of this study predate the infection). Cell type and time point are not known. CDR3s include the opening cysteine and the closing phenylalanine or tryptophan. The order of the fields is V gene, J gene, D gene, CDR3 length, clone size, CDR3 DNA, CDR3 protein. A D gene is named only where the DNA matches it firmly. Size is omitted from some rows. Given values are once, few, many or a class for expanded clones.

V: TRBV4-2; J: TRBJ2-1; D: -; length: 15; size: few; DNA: TGTGCCAGCAGCCAAGATTCGTCACTCTCAAATGAGCAGTTCTTC; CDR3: CASSQDSSLSNEQFF
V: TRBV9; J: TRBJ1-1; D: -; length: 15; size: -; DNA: TGTGCCAGCAGCGTAGGAGCAGGGGTTTACACTGAAGCTTTCTTT; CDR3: CASSVGAGVYTEAFF
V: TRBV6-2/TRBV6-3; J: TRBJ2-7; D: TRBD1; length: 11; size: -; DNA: TGTGCCAGTTCAGGGGGCAACGAGCAGTACTTC; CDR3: CASSGGNEQYF
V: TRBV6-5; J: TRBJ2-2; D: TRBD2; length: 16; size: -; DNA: TGTGCCAGCAGTTATGGGCGGGGGGGCCCGACCGGGGAGCTGTTTTTT; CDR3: CASSYGRGGPTGELFF
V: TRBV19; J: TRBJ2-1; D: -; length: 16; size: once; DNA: TGTGCCAGTAGTGTGCCCCCGGGACACAGGCTCAATGAGCAGTTCTTC; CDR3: CASSVPPGHRLNEQFF
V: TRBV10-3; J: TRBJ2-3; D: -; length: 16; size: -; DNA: TGTGCCATCAGTGAGTTCGCTAGCGCAAGCACAGATACGCAGTATTTT; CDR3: CAISEFASASTDTQYF
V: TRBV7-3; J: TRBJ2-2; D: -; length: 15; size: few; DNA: TGTGCCAGCAGCTTACTCGTACGAGGAGCCGGGGAGCTGTTTTTT; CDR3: CASSLLVRGAGELFF
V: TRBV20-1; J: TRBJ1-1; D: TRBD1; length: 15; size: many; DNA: TGCAGTGCTAGCGGGGGGGGACAGATGAACACTGAAGCTTTCTTT; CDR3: CSASGGGQMNTEAFF
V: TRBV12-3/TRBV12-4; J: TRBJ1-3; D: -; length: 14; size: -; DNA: TGTGCCAGCAGTTTGGCTGGCGTTGGAAACACCATATATTTT; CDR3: CASSLAGVGNTIYF
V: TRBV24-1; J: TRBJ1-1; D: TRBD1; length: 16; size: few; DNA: TGTGCCACCAGTGATTTGACAGGGGGCGAGAACACTGAAGCTTTCTTT; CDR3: CATSDLTGGENTEAFF
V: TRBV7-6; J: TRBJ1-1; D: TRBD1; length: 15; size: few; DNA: TGTGCCAGCAGCTCGGGACAGGGAACGAACACTGAAGCTTTCTTT; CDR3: CASSSGQGTNTEAFF
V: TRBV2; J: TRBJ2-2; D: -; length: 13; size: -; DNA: TGTGCCAGCCGTCGAGGGTGGACCGGGGAGCTGTTTTTT; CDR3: CASRRGWTGELFF
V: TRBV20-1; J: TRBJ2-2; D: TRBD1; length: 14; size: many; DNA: TGCAGTGCAAAGGACAGGGCGAACACCGGGGAGCTGTTTTTT; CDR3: CSAKDRANTGELFF
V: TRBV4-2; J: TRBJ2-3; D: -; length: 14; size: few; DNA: TGTGCCAGCAGCCGGGGAAGGGGAATAGATACGCAGTATTTT; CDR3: CASSRGRGIDTQYF
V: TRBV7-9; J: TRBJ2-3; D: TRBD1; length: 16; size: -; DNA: TGTGCCAGCAGCCCCAGCGTTGGGACAGAGATTCGTACGCAGTATTTT; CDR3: CASSPSVGTEIRTQYF
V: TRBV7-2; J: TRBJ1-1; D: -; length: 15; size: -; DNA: TGTGCCAGCAGCTTAGCGGGGGACTTGAACACTGAAGCTTTCTTT; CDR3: CASSLAGDLNTEAFF
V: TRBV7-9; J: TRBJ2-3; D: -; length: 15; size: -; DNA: TGTGCCAGCAGCCACGGCTACAGGGACCCAGATACGCAGTATTTT; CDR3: CASSHGYRDPDTQYF
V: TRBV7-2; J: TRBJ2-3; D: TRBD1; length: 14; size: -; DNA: TGTGCCAGCAGCTCCCGGGACAGGGGAAATACGCAGTATTTT; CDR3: CASSSRDRGNTQYF
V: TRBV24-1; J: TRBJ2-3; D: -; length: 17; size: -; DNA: TGTGCCACCAGCTCCCTCATCGGCGGAGGGGCCACAGATACGCAGTATTTT; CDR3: CATSSLIGGGATDTQYF
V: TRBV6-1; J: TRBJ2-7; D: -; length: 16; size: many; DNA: TGTGCCAGCAGTGACGAGGGGGGCGGAAGCTCCTACGAGCAGTACTTC; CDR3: CASSDEGGGSSYEQYF
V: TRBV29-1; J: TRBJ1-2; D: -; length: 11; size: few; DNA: TGCAGCGCCCACTGGGTCTATGGCTACACCTTC; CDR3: CSAHWVYGYTF
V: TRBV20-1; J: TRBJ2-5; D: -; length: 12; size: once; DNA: TGCAGTGCTAGCTGGATCCAAGAGACCCAGTACTTC; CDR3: CSASWIQETQYF
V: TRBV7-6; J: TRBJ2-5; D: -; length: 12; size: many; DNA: TGTGCCAGCAGCTCTCTCTCGGAGACCCAGTACTTC; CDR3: CASSSLSETQYF
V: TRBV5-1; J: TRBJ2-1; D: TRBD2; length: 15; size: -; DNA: TGCGCCAGCAAGATACTAGCGGGGAGGGACGGTGAGCAGTTCTTC; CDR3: CASKILAGRDGEQFF
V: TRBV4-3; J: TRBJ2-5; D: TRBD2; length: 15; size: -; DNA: TGCGCCAGCAGCGGTAACGGGGGGGCCTCCGAGACCCAGTACTTC; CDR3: CASSGNGGASETQYF
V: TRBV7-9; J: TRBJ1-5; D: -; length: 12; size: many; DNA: TGTGCCAGCAGCTTAGGGCGTCAGCCCCAGCATTTT; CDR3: CASSLGRQPQHF
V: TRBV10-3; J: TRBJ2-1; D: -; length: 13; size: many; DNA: TGTGCCATCACTGAGGAAGTAACCAATGAGCAGTTCTTC; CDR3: CAITEEVTNEQFF
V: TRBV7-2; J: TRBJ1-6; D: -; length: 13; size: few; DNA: TGTGCCAGCAGCGGAAGTCCTAATTCACCCCTCCACTTT; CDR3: CASSGSPNSPLHF
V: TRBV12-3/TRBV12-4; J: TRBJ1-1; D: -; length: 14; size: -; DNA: TGTGCCAGCAGTTACAGGTTAAAGAACACTGAAGCTTTCTTT; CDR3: CASSYRLKNTEAFF
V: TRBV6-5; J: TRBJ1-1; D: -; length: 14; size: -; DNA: TGTGCCAGCAGTTACAGGGGGGTGAACACTGAAGCTTTCTTT; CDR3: CASSYRGVNTEAFF
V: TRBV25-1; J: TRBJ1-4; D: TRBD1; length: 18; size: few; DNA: TGTGCCAGCAGTGACCCGACAGGGGGTCGGGGTCCAGATGAAAAACTGTTTTTT; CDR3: CASSDPTGGRGPDEKLFF
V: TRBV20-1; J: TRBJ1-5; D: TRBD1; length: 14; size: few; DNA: TGCAGTGCTGAAGGACCGACAGGGCACCAGCCCCAGCATTTT; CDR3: CSAEGPTGHQPQHF
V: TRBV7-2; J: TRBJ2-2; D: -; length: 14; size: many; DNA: TGTGCCAGCAGCTTAGGCGGGAACACCGGGGAGCTGTTTTTT; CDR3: CASSLGGNTGELFF
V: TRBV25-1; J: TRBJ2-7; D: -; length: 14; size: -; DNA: TGTGCCAGCAGTGAAACAGGCTCAGAGTACGAGCAGTACTTC; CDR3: CASSETGSEYEQYF
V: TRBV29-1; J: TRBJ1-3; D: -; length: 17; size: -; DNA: TGCAGCGTTGTCTACGGTTGGGACCCCTGGAGAGGAAACACCATATATTTT; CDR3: CSVVYGWDPWRGNTIYF
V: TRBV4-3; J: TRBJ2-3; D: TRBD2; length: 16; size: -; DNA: TGCGCCAGCAGCCATAGACTAGCGGGGGGCACAGATACGCAGTATTTT; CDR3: CASSHRLAGGTDTQYF
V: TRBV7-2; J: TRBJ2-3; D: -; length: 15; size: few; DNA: TGTGCCAGCTCAGGACTAACGATGAGCACAGATACGCAGTATTTT; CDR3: CASSGLTMSTDTQYF
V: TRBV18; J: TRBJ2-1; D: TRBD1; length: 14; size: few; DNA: TGTGCCAGCCTGGCCGGGACAGGAGGTAATGAGCAGTTCTTC; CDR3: CASLAGTGGNEQFF
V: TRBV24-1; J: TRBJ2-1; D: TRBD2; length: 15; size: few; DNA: TGTGCCACCAGTACTAGCGGGGGGCCGTACAATGAGCAGTTCTTC; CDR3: CATSTSGGPYNEQFF
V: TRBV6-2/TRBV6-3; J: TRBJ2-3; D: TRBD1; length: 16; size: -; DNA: TGTGCCAGCGGCAGTGCCTCGGGACAGGGCACAGATACGCAGTATTTT; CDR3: CASGSASGQGTDTQYF
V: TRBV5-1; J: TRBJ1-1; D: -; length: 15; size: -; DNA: TGCGCCAGCAGCTTGGTTGGGGCCGGGAACACTGAAGCTTTCTTT; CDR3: CASSLVGAGNTEAFF
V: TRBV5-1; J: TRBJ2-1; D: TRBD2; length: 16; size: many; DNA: TGCGCCAGCAGCTTGGTGGTTAGCGGGCCTTACAATGAGCAGTTCTTC; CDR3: CASSLVVSGPYNEQFF
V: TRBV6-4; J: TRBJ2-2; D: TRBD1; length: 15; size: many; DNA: TGTGCCAGCAGTGACTCGGACAGGCACACCGGGGAGCTGTTTTTT; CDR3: CASSDSDRHTGELFF
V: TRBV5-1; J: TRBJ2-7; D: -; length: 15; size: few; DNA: TGCGCCAGCAGCTTGGGCTCGGCGGACCCCTACGAGCAGTACTTC; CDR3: CASSLGSADPYEQYF